This T cell receptor beta chain was documented in a study of shared clonotypes between healthy human individuals (dated by TCRdb to the early 2020s). About the investigation overall: The cohort comprised a couple of women and a few men aged 18 to 49 years. Per donor, leukapheresis produced somewhere between about 0.94 and 9 billion PBMCs. To estimate repertoire size and how much clonotype sharing occurs between individuals, the study deeply sequenced the blood TCR repertoires of 5 or 6 healthy adults. To increase sequencing depth and limit assay-specific biases, TCR repertoire library preparation and sequencing were carried out by different laboratories using diverse techniques. What the research found in general, with its limitations: Because the study included only a small number of donors, the genetic and exposure-history diversity represented was limited. Only blood was sampled, and tissue TCR repertoires likely differ from those in blood. Pairwise subsampling led to the expectation that sequencing depth would affect the degree of clonotype sharing among donors.

Donors were healthy HIV-negative adults with no recently reported acute infections or vaccinations. Only Caucasian adults living in Nashville, Tennessee, USA were represented among the donors. In the unsorted samples, roughly 90 million PBMCs were counted, and genomic DNA was extracted using the QIAamp DNA Blood Mini kit. Blood was collected by leukapheresis, and PBMCs were isolated by Ficoll-Histopaque density gradient centrifugation and then cryopreserved in liquid nitrogen vapor phase. Using the deep immunoSEQ assay, multiplex PCR amplified TCR CDR3 regions from genomic DNA. For each cell subset, the extracted genomic DNA was distributed evenly across all wells of several immunoSEQ 96-well plates, and each plate served as one replicate. For unsorted PBMC, approximately 0.3 ug of genomic DNA, equivalent to about 32,000 T cell genomes, went into each replicate PCR. Ten immunoSEQ deep assay plates were used to sequence the unsorted PBMC genomic DNA. The purified libraries were quantified using a Qubit 3.0 fluorometer, sized with a Bioanalyzer 2100, and then quantified again using the KAPA Library Quantification kit. Every immunoSEQ 96-well plate was sequenced on a dedicated single-read 150-cycle Illumina NextSeq 550 flow cell. The paper's processing steps were these. Because the immunoSEQ output included only junctional sequences and no quality scores, the filtering could not be the same as the filtering used for full-length reads. Sequences were annotated with PyIR, a Python wrapper for IgBLAST v1.9, using IMGT germline references to assign V/J genes and CDR3. Reads were removed for weak V/J assignments (E-value above 1e-6), missing CDR3, stop codons, out-of-frame junctions, or ambiguous translated residues. A V3J clonotype was defined by an identical inferred V gene, J gene, and CDR3 amino acid sequence. To compute the percentage overlap between repertoires, the number of shared unique clonotypes was divided by the size of the smaller repertoire. RTK rarefaction, the Chao1 estimator, and Recon v2.1 estimates of unobserved clonotypes were used to assess repertoire richness. The source is immuneACCESS, and TCRdb retained only in-frame sequences with V and J called. Part of the clones is not carried over; for the studies checked, unresolved V genes explain less than half of this, and the remainder is unexplained. Clonal size and the V and J genes are those of that table, whereas D and trimming came from the DNA. The sample profile shows 450,000 to 500,000 clones; around 78% of them were found once. The ten largest clones add up to around 13% of the sample.

The CDR3 is 15 amino acids in total, end residues counted. Of all the DNA, just the CDR3 is kept, 45 bases in frame from base 1. As encoded in the germline V gene, CDR1 is MGHRA while CDR2 is YSYEKL. Here V drops 3 bases and J drops 3 bases, and the junction holds 6 bases not matched to any gene. To note about this clone: The antigen it binds to is not known. This likely stems from a read error, as it lies one base from a far larger clone. No conserved phenylalanine or tryptophan ends this CDR3, so it is likely a read error.

This TCR was recovered from a middle-aged woman in good health. Some clones in this sample may be carry-over from other donors' samples. Sequencing input: PBMCs. The chain employs TRBV4-1 and TRBJ2-7, with TRBD1 identical over 9 junction bases. For the CDR3, the sequence is CASSHPGTGLYEQYL. The DNA is as follows: TGCGCCAGCAGCCACCCCGGGACAGGGCTCTACGAGCAGTACCTC.